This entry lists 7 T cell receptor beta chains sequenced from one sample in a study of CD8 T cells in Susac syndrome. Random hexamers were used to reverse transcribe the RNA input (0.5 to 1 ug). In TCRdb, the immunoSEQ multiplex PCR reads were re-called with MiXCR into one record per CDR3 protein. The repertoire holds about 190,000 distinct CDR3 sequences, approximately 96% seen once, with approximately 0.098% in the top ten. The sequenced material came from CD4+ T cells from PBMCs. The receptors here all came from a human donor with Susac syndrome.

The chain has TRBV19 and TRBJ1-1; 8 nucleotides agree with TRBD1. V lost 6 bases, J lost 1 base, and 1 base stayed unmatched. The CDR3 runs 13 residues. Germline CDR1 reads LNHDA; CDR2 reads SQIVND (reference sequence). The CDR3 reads CASRTGANTEAFF. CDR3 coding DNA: TGTGCCAGTAGGACAGGGGCGAACACTGAAGCTTTCTTT.

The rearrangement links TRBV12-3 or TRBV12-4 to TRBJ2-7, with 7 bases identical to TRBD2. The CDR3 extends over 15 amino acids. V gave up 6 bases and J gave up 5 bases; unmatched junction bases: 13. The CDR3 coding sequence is TGTGCCAGCAGCCGGGGGTCCGGGACTATCGACGAGCAGTACTTC. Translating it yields CASSRGSGTIDEQYF.

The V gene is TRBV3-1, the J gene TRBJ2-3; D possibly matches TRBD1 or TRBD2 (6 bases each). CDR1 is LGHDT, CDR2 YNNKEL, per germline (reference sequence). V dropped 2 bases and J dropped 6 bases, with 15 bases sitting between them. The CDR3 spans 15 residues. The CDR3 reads CASSQRSPGADTQYF. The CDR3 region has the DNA TGTGCCAGCAGCCAAAGGTCCCCGGGGGCGGATACGCAGTATTTT.

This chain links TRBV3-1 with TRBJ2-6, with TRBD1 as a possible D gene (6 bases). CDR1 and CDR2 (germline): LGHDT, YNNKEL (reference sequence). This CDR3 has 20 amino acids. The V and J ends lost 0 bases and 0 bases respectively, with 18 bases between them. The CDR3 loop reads CASSQDGWGTPSSGANVLTF. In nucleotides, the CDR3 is TGTGCCAGCAGCCAAGATGGTTGGGGGACACCGAGCTCTGGGGCCAACGTCCTGACTTTC.

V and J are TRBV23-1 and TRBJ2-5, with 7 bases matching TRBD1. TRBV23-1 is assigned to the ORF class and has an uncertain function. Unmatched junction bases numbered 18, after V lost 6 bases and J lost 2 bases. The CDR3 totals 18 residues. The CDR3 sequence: CASSTQKLTGQVQETQYF. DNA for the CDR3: TGCGCCAGCAGCACCCAGAAATTAACCGGACAGGTACAAGAGACCCAGTACTTC.

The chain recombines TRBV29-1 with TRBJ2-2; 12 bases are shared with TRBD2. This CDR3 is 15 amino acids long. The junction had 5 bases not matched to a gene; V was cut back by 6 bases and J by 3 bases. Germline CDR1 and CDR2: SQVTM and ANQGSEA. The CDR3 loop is CSVTSGGPDTGELFF. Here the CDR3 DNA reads TGCAGCGTCACTAGCGGGGGGCCGGACACCGGGGAGCTGTTTTTT.

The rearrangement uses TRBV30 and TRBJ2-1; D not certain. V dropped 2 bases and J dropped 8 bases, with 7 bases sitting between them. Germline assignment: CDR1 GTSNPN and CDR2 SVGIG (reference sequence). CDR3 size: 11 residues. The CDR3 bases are TGTGCCTGGAGTCCGAGTTATGAGCAGTTCTTC. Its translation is CAWSPSYEQFF. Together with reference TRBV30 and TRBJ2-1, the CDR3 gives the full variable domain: SQTIHQWPATLVQPVGSPLSLECTVEGTSNPNLYWYRQAAGRGLQLLFYSVGIGQISSEVPQNLSASRPQDRQFILSSKKLLLSDSGFYLCAWSPSYEQFFGPGTRLTVL.